The TCR beta chain described here comes from a study of cytomegalovirus exposure and HLA in healthy donors. Overall study context: In an earlier analysis, 95 million to 130 million unique TCR beta sequences were found from about 180 million T cells.

With 60 Vbeta and 13 Jbeta primers, the PCR was carried out. Profiling relied on immunoSEQ multiplex PCR, and the TCRdb table lists in-frame clones only, not all of them. The sample shows around 100,000 clones, just under 75% of them seen only once. Notes on the study in general: The authors listed approximately 160 TCR beta chains as cytomegalovirus-associated. TCR association rates varied by HLA locus in a later analysis, with DRB1 highest and HLA-C lowest. TCR beta chains associated with HLA were, in a later analysis, more clonally expanded than equally common others.

A remark on this clone: Its antigen is currently unknown.

The CDR3 extends over 14 amino acids. The source is a man aged 45-65 years in good health and CMV-seropositive. Sequences were obtained from PBMCs. The chain recombines TRBV21-1 with TRBJ1-2. TRBV21-1 counts as a pseudogene. CDR3 sequence reads: CASPYSDYLGGYTF. The DNA for the CDR3 is TGTGCCAGTCCTTATTCGGACTACCTCGGAGGCTACACCTTC.